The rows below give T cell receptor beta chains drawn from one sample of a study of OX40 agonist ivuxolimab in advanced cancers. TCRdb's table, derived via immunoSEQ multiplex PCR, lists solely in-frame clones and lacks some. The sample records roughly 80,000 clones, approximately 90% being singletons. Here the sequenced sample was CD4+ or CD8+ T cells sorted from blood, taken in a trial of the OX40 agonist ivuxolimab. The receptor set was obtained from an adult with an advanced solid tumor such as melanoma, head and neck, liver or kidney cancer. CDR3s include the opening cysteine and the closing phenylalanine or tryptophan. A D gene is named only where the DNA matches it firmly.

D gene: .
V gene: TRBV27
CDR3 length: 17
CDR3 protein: CASSLKLRQAYNSPLHF

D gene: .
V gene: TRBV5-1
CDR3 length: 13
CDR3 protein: CASSPDRIYGYTF

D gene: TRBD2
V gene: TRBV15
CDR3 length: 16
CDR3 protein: CATSRDPPGGGETQYF

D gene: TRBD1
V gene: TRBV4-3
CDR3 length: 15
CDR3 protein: CASSQDGTGKETQYF

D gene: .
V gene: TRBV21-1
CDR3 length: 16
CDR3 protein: CASSNRIGVMNTEAFF

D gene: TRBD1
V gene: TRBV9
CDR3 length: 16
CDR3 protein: CASSRRQGSSGNTIYF

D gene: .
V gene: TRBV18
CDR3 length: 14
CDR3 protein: CASSPAVANSPLHF

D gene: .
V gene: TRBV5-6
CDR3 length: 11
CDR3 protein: CASSREDEQYF

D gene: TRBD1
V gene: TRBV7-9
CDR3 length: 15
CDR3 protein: CASSPRGTGGKEQYF

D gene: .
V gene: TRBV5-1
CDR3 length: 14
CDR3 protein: CASSLGGVSGGYTF

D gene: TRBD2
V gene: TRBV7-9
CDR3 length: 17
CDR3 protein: CASSKRPGLAGRNEQFF

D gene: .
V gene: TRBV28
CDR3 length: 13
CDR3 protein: CASSLTENTEAFF

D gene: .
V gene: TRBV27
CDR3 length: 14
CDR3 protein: CASSPRTGNQPQHF

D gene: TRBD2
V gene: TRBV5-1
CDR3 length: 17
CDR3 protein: CASSTGMVAGGRYEQYF

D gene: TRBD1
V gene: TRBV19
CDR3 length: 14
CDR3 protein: CASSTQGVGTEAFF

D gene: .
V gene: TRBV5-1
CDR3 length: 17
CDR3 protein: CASSLGSMAKGQETQYF

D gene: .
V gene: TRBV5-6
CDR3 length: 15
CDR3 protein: CASSSSRDGNQPQHF

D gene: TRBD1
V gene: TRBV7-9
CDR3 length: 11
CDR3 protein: CASSPTGGYTF

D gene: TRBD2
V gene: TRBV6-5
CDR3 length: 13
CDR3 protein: CASSFGGSETQYF

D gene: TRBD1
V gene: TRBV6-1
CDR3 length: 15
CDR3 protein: CASSDRGLSKNIQYF

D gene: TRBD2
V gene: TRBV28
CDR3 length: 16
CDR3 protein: CASSFRGTIANNEQFF

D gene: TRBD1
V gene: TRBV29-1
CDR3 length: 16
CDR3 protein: CSVEEGTGDRYNEQFF

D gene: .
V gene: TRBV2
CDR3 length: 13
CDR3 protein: CASGPGANTEAFF

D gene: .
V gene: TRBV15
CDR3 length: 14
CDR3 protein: CAIRPGTVSGEQFF

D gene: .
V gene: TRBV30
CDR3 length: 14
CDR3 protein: CAWTGELPNSPLHF

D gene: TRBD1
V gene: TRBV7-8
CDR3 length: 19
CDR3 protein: CASSSLRIFPGQGHEKLFF

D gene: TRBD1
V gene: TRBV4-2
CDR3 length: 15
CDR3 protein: CASSHGTGTTDTQYF

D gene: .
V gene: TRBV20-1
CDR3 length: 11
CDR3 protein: CSAGGYEKLFF

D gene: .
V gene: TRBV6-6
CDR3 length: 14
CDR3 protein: CASRRDGDNSPLHF

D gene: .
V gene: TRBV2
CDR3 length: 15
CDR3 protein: CASGKSGLSNSPLHF

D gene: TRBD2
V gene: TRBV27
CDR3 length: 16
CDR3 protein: CASSFSRASGTGELFF

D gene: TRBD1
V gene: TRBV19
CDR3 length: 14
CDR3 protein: CASSMGQGNYGYTF

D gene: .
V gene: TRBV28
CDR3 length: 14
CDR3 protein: CASSKQGPPYEQYF

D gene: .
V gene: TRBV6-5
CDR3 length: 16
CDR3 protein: CASSYQPQGAKNIQYF

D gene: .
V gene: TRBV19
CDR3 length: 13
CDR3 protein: CASSIAGQETQYF

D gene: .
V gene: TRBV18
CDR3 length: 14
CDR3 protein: CASSGGLGQETQYF

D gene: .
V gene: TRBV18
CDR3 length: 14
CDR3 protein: CASRLAWTNEKLFF

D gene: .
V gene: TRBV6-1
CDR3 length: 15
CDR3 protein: CASRNGPVLTGELFF

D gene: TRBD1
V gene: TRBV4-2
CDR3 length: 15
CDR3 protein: CASSLGDSHNQPQHF

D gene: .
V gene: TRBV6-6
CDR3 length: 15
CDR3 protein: CASSAIGARGTEAFF

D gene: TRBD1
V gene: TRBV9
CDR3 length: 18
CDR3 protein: CASSPGTGGYSGANVLTF

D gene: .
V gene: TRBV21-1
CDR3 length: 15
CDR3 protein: CASSKGQGGPYEQYF

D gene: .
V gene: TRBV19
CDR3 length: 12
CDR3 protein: CASMGWTGELFF

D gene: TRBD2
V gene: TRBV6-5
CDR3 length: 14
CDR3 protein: CASRVLAGNREQYF

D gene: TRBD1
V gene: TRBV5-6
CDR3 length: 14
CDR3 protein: CASSNRGINQPQHF

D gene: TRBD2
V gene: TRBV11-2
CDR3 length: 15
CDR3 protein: CASSFMSGRRAEQYF

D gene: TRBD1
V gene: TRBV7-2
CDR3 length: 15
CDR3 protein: CASSAYRGTNEKLFF

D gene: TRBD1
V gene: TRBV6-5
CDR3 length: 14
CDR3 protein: CASTETGQGYGYTF

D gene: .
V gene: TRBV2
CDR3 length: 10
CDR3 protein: CASSDLTQYF